The 7 T cell receptor beta chains given below trace back to one sample, sequenced in a study of blood T cell repertoires in COVID-19. TCRdb keeps only in-frame clones here, not all; method: immunoSEQ multiplex PCR. The profile shows more than 200,000 clones, approximately 85% of them singletons. Sample: peripheral blood. These receptor sequences come from a human donor in a cohort sampled during active COVID-19.

The chain recombines TRBV2 with TRBJ2-2; 9 bases are a match to TRBD1. The CDR3 loop spans 14 amino acids. The V segment lost 6 bases and the J segment 6 bases; nucleotides outside the gene matches: 5. The germline gives CDR1 SNHLY, CDR2 FYNNEI. The CDR3 region is CASRGTGMAGELFF. The CDR3, as DNA: TGTGCCAGCAGGGGGACAGGGATGGCCGGGGAGCTGTTTTTT. The full variable domain, its missing parts supplied by reference TRBV2 and TRBJ2-2, is EPEVTQTPSHQVTQMGQEVILRCVPISNHLYFYWYRQILGQKVEFLVSFYNNEISEKSEIFDDQFSVERPDGSNFTLKIRSTKLEDSAMYFCASRGTGMAGELFFGEGSRLTVL.

In its sample, this clone was seen once. The chain uses TRBV4-1 and TRBJ1-2; D possibly corresponds to TRBD1 (5 bases). Trimming took off 0 bases at V and 8 bases at J, with 13 bases between the two ends. This CDR3 is built from 14 residues. CDR1 and CDR2 from the germline V gene are MGHRA and YSYEKL. The CDR3 sequence: CASSQEAGAYGYTF. The CDR3 nucleotides read TGCGCCAGCAGCCAAGAGGCTGGGGCCTACGGCTACACCTTC.

The chain joins TRBV28 to TRBJ2-7, with D maybe TRBD2 (6 bases). Germline lookup yields CDR1 MDHEN and CDR2 SYDVKM. The V and J ends lost 8 bases and 6 bases respectively, with 23 bases between them. The CDR3 consists of 15 residues. The CDR3: CASRVAPSAFSEQYF. The CDR3 DNA sequence: TGTGCCAGCCGAGTGGCTCCTAGCGCCTTTTCCGAGCAGTACTTC.

The chain combines TRBV28 with TRBJ2-7; D perhaps matches TRBD2 (7 bases). The V gene lost 5 bases and the J gene lost 0 bases, with 20 bases spanning the gap. The CDR3 extends over 17 amino acids. Germline loops: CDR1 MDHEN, CDR2 SYDVKM. The CDR3 sequence: CASSTQAGARSSYEQYF. CDR3 DNA sequence: TGTGCCAGCAGTACCCAGGCGGGGGCACGGAGCTCCTACGAGCAGTACTTC.

The chain carries TRBV7-2 and TRBJ2-7, with 14 bases matching TRBD2. Germline CDR1 SGHTA, CDR2 FQGNSA. V lost 5 bases, J lost 1 base, and 10 bases stayed unmatched. This CDR3 has 18 amino acids. CDR3 in DNA: TGTGCCAGCAGCCTCACCGGGACTAGCGGGAGTTTATCCTACGAGCAGTACTTC. This translates into CASSLTGTSGSLSYEQYF.

This clone was detected once. This chain links TRBV10-3 with TRBJ2-7; D might be TRBD2 (6 bases). The germline V gene has CDR1 ENHRY and CDR2 SYGVKD. Trimming shortened V by 2 bases and J by 7 bases, and 9 bases separated the two germline ends. The CDR3 has 12 residues. In DNA form, the CDR3 reads TGTGCCATCAGTGAGAGGGCGGGAGAGCAGTACTTC. Amino acids: CAISERAGEQYF.

The chain carries TRBV30 and TRBJ1-6; TRBD1 agrees at 9 bases. The CDR3 has 14 residues. Germline CDR1 and CDR2: GTSNPN and SVGIG (reference sequence). Losses at the gene ends were 4 bases for V and 11 bases for J; bases not matched to a gene: 9. The CDR3 region is CAWTGDRVGPPLHF. The DNA of the CDR3 is TGTGCCTGGACCGGGGACAGGGTGGGTCCACCCCTCCACTTT.